The 30 T cell receptor beta chains given below trace back to one sample, sequenced in a study of shared clonotypes between healthy human individuals. The protocol was immunoSEQ multiplex PCR, while the TCRdb copy is restricted to in-frame clones and leaves out a portion. This sample has approximately 100,000 clones; around two thirds occur once, and the top ten carry about 45%. Sequences were obtained from memory CD8+ T cells sorted from blood. Subset reported: CD45RO+ cells pooled with CCR7-negative TemRA cells. The source is a man aged 25 to 40 in good health.

V gene TRBV28 combines with J gene TRBJ2-7, with no clear D. The CDR3 loop spans 12 amino acids. CDR1 is MDHEN and CDR2 is SYDVKM in the germline V gene. The V gene lost 5 bases and the J gene lost 2 bases, with 7 bases spanning the gap. CDR3: CASSTSTYEQYF. The CDR3 DNA reads TGTGCCAGCAGTACATCGACCTACGAGCAGTACTTC. The full variable domain, rest sourced from reference TRBV28 and TRBJ2-7, is DVKVTQSSRYLVKRTGEKVFLECVQDMDHENMFWYRQDPGLGLRLIYFSYDVKMKEKGDIPEGYSVSREKKERFSLILESASTNQTSMYLCASSTSTYEQYFGPGTRLTVT.

This chain uses TRBV27 with TRBJ2-1; TRBD2 matches at 11 bases. V shed 6 bases and J 4 bases; nucleotides not matched to a gene: 2. Germline CDR1 reads MNHEY; CDR2 reads SMNVEV (reference sequence). This CDR3 comprises 14 residues. The CDR3 spells CASRASGRYNEQFF. CDR3 coding DNA: TGTGCCAGCAGAGCTAGCGGGAGGTACAATGAGCAGTTCTTC.

The chain links TRBV28 to TRBJ2-7, with D perhaps assigned TRBD1 or TRBD2 (5 bases each). In germline, CDR1 is MDHEN, CDR2 SYDVKM. The length of the CDR3 is 14 residues. V gave up 3 bases and J gave up 2 bases, with 11 bases separating them. CDR3 in amino acids: CASSFGGTAYEQYF. Written as DNA, the CDR3 is TGTGCCAGCAGTTTTGGGGGAACTGCCTACGAGCAGTACTTC.

The V call is TRBV11-2, the J call TRBJ2-3, with a tentative D call TRBD2 (5 bases). This CDR3 region has 15 residues. Germline CDR1 SGHAT, CDR2 FQNNGV. Trimming cost V 5 bases and J 0 bases, with 12 bases left between them. Written as DNA, the CDR3 is TGTGCCAGCAGCCGTCGGGGAACTAGCACAGATACGCAGTATTTT. It encodes CASSRRGTSTDTQYF.

V usage is TRBV28 and J usage is TRBJ1-4, with D tentatively TRBD1 (5 bases). V was cut by 7 bases and J by 7 bases, with 13 bases left in between. The CDR3 consists of 13 residues. Germline CDR1 and CDR2: MDHEN and SYDVKM. CDR3 in amino acids: CASTQQGTEKLFF. The CDR3 coding sequence is TGTGCCAGCACCCAGCAGGGTACTGAAAAACTGTTTTTT.

The CDR3 region has the DNA TGCGCCAGCAGCTCGACAGGGGAGGAGACCCAGTACTTC. Its translation is CASSSTGEETQYF. This chain links TRBV5-1 with TRBJ2-5; 8 positions match TRBD1. J gave up 5 bases and V 3 bases, and 3 bases lay outside the gene matches. CDR3 length equals 13 residues. Looked up from germline, CDR1 is SGHRS and CDR2 is YFSETQ.

The V call is TRBV23-1, the J call TRBJ2-1; 11 nucleotides line up with TRBD2. TRBV23-1 is identified as an open reading frame with a role that is uncertain. The V and J ends lost 0 bases and 5 bases, in that order; junction bases with no gene match: 3. The CDR3 extends over 16 amino acids. The CDR3 is CASSQSRLAGNNEQFF. DNA of the CDR3: TGCGCCAGCAGTCAATCGAGACTAGCGGGGAACAATGAGCAGTTCTTC.

This chain joins TRBV7-9 and TRBJ2-7; possibly TRBD1 for D (5 bases). The germline gives CDR1 SEHNR, CDR2 FQNEAQ (reference sequence). The CDR3 loop spans 13 amino acids. Trimming took off 4 bases at V and 4 bases at J, with 11 bases between the two ends. In DNA, the CDR3 is TGTGCCAGCAGCTCCGGTAGGGGTTACGAGCAGTACTTC. Translation gives CASSSGRGYEQYF.

Ten or more counts support this clone. The chain is built from TRBV4-1 and TRBJ1-1, with D uncertain. In germline, CDR1 is MGHRA, CDR2 YSYEKL. The CDR3 is 15 residues long. V was cut by 4 bases and J by 3 bases, with 15 bases left in between. The CDR3 DNA reads as TGCGCCAGCAGCCCCACGGGGAAGAGGGACACTGAAGCTTTCTTT. As protein: CASSPTGKRDTEAFF.

This chain connects TRBV6-5 to TRBJ1-1, with 8 bases lining up with TRBD1. V shed 6 bases, J shed 5 bases, and the junction held 5 bases outside the gene matches. Germline V gene sequence: CDR1 MNHEY, CDR2 SVGAGI. This CDR3 is built from 13 residues. The CDR3 is CASSTGGWTEAFF. The DNA of the CDR3 is TGTGCCAGCAGCACAGGGGGTTGGACTGAAGCTTTCTTT.

This rearrangement joins TRBV27 to TRBJ2-5, with 7 bases identical to TRBD1. Unmatched junction bases numbered 4, after V lost 4 bases and J lost 5 bases. The CDR3 length is 13 residues. Looked up from germline, CDR1 is MNHEY and CDR2 is SMNVEV (reference sequence). The CDR3 sequence: CASSSGQFETQYF. CDR3 nucleotides: TGTGCCAGCAGTTCGGGACAGTTTGAGACCCAGTACTTC.

The chain is built from TRBV2 and TRBJ2-1; no clear D. The CDR3 consists of 15 residues. Germline loops: CDR1 SNHLY, CDR2 FYNNEI. Trimming pared 5 bases from V and 2 bases from J, leaving 13 bases between. The CDR3: CASSTIGQPYNEQFF. CDR3 sequence (DNA): TGTGCCAGCAGTACAATAGGGCAACCCTACAATGAGCAGTTCTTC.

The chain has TRBV2 and TRBJ2-1; unclear D gene. Germline V CDR1 and CDR2: SNHLY, FYNNEI. Trimming pared 1 base from V and 13 bases from J, leaving 14 bases between. The CDR3 totals 13 residues. The CDR3 is CASSEGRRLEQFF. Written as DNA, the CDR3 is TGTGCCAGCAGTGAAGGCCGCCGATTGGAACAGTTCTTC.

The V gene is TRBV5-1, the J gene TRBJ1-2; 9 positions agree with TRBD1. The CDR3 spans 15 residues. V dropped 0 bases and J dropped 4; count of bases not matched to a gene: 4. Germline V CDR1 and CDR2: SGHRS, YFSETQ. For the CDR3, the DNA is TGCGCCAGCAGCTTGGTCGCGGGACAGGGCTATGGCTACACCTTC. This translates into CASSLVAGQGYGYTF.

This clone was detected ten times or more. The J gene is TRBJ2-5, the V gene TRBV7-8; TRBD1 matches at 11 bases. Germline CDR1 is SGHVS and CDR2 is FQNEAQ. This CDR3 has 15 residues. The V and J ends lost 5 bases and 5 bases, in that order; junction bases with no gene match: 7. CDR3 sequence reads: CASSGWDRGIETQYF. CDR3 in DNA: TGTGCCAGCAGCGGCTGGGACAGGGGGATTGAGACCCAGTACTTC.

The rearrangement joins TRBV19 to TRBJ2-5; D is ambiguous. The J call may be in error: the DNA end matches TRBJ2-7 better. CDR1 and CDR2 (germline): LNHDA, SQIVND (reference sequence). The CDR3 runs 12 residues. This CDR3 reads CASSMTDYEQYF. CDR3 DNA sequence: TGTGCCAGTAGTATGACTGACTACGAGCAGTACTTC.

This clone was seen a few times. The chain uses TRBV13 and TRBJ1-2, with 8 nucleotides matching TRBD1. CDR1 PRHDT and CDR2 FYEKMQ come from the germline V gene (reference sequence). The CDR3 extends over 14 amino acids. The trim removed 3 bases at V and 4 bases at J, leaving 4 bases unmatched. The CDR3: CASSFQGAVYGYTF. The CDR3 DNA reads TGTGCCAGCAGCTTTCAGGGGGCAGTCTATGGCTACACCTTC. Full variable domain (outside the CDR3, taken from reference TRBV13 and TRBJ1-2): AAGVIQSPRHLIKEKRETATLKCYPIPRHDTVYWYQQGPGQDPQFLISFYEKMQSDKGSIPDRFSAQQFSDYHSELNMSSLELGDSALYFCASSFQGAVYGYTFGSGTRLTVV.

The chain combines TRBV4-3 with TRBJ1-3, with D perhaps matching TRBD1 (5 bases). V dropped 0 bases and J dropped 4 bases, with 10 bases sitting between them. CDR3 size: 15 residues. From germline, CDR1 is LGHNA and CDR2 YSLEER. The CDR3 sequence: CASSQERGSGNTIYF. The CDR3 nucleotides read TGCGCCAGCAGCCAAGAACGGGGCAGCGGAAACACCATATATTTT.

The chain employs TRBV7-9 and TRBJ2-1; 8 bases are shared with TRBD1. J lost 4 bases, V lost 5 bases, and 10 bases had no gene match. There are 16 residues in the CDR3. CDR1 is SEHNR, CDR2 FQNEAQ, per germline (reference sequence). As DNA, the CDR3 is TGTGCCAGCAGCCCTCTTCGGACAGGGCTATACAATGAGCAGTTCTTC. This gives the protein CASSPLRTGLYNEQFF.

V is TRBV10-2 and J is TRBJ2-5, with 8 positions matching TRBD2. CDR1 is WSHSY and CDR2 is SAAADI in the germline V gene. CDR3 size: 14 residues. Trimming took 4 bases from V and 3 from J; bases not matched to a gene: 4. CDR3: CASSATSGEETQYF. In nucleotides, the CDR3 is TGCGCCAGCAGTGCCACTAGCGGAGAAGAGACCCAGTACTTC.

The chain has TRBV13 and TRBJ2-7, with 11 bases that match TRBD1. With 4 bases clipped from V and 3 bases from J, the junction kept 5 bases outside the gene matches. There are 15 residues in the CDR3. CDR1 and CDR2 (germline): PRHDT, FYEKMQ (reference sequence). In nucleotides, the CDR3 is TGTGCCAGCAGCTCGCGGGACAGGGGGGGCTACGAGCAGTACTTC. It translates to CASSSRDRGGYEQYF.

The chain uses TRBV4-3 and TRBJ1-2, with D tentatively TRBD1 (5 bases). Germline V gene data show CDR1 as LGHNA and CDR2 as YSLEER. The CDR3 has 16 residues. Trimming shortened V by 0 bases and J by 1 base, and 12 bases separated the two germline ends. This chain's CDR3 is CASSQDPQGGNYGYTF. For the CDR3, the DNA is TGCGCCAGCAGCCAAGATCCCCAGGGAGGTAACTATGGCTACACCTTC.

The chain has TRBV6-1 and TRBJ2-1, with 12 bases fitting TRBD2. Germline-derived CDR1 and CDR2 are MNHNS and SASEGT. The CDR3 loop spans 15 amino acids. V lost 2 bases and J lost 8; bases outside the gene matches: 4. Here the CDR3 DNA reads TGTGCCAGCAGTGAATCGACTAGCGGGAGTCATGAGCAGTTCTTC. Amino acid sequence: CASSESTSGSHEQFF.

This sequence joins TRBV5-1 and TRBJ2-5; 12 bases are a match to TRBD2. J lost 4 bases, V lost 0 bases, and 1 base had no gene match. This CDR3 comprises 15 residues. CDR1 and CDR2 from the germline V gene are SGHRS and YFSETQ. CDR3 sequence: CASSLGLAGAETQYF. The CDR3 region has the DNA TGCGCCAGCAGCTTGGGACTAGCGGGAGCAGAGACCCAGTACTTC.

In this sample, this clone turned up many times. The chain recombines TRBV25-1 with TRBJ1-5; D is uncertain. The germline CDR1 and CDR2 sequences are MGHDK and SYGVNS. Between the trimmed V and J ends, which lost 4 bases and 4 bases, there was a span of 14 bases. CDR3 length equals 15 residues. For the CDR3, the DNA is TGTGCCAGCAGTGCTCAGGATAGCTGGAATCAGCCCCAGCATTTT. It translates to CASSAQDSWNQPQHF.

V is TRBV4-1 and J is TRBJ2-2; 13 nucleotides align to TRBD2. The trim removed 3 bases at V and 4 bases at J, leaving 5 bases unmatched. Germline loops: CDR1 MGHRA, CDR2 YSYEKL. CDR3 length equals 17 residues. The CDR3 DNA reads TGCGCCAGCAGCCAGGTGGGACTAGCGGGACCCACCGGGGAGCTGTTTTTT. Translating gives CASSQVGLAGPTGELFF.

This clone was recorded a few times. The chain employs TRBV6-5 and TRBJ2-7, with D possibly TRBD1 on 6 matching bases. V shed 0 bases and J shed 3 bases, with 12 bases lying between them. Germline V gene lookup returns CDR1 MNHEY and CDR2 SVGAGI. There are 15 residues in the CDR3. CDR3 in amino acids: CASSYSPQGGYEQYF. DNA for the CDR3: TGTGCCAGCAGTTACTCTCCACAGGGCGGCTACGAGCAGTACTTC.

The genes are TRBV6-5 and TRBJ1-3; no clear D. Trimming shortened V by 5 bases and J by 2 bases, and 13 bases separated the two germline ends. This CDR3 has 15 amino acids. CDR1 MNHEY and CDR2 SVGAGI come from the germline V gene. In DNA form, the CDR3 reads TGTGCCAGCAGTAAATCCCGAACGACTGGAAACACCATATATTTT. This codes for CASSKSRTTGNTIYF.

The CDR3: CASSLGQGPTHYEQYF. The CDR3 coding sequence is TGTGCCAGCAGCTTAGGACAGGGCCCCACCCACTACGAGCAGTACTTC. The chain combines TRBV7-8 with TRBJ2-7, with 7 bases identical to TRBD1. V lost 1 base to trimming and J lost 3 bases; unmatched junction nucleotides: 9. Looked up from germline, CDR1 is SGHVS and CDR2 is FQNEAQ. CDR3 length: 16 amino acids.

The CDR3 region is CASSLEGSGLAKNIQYF. The CDR3 DNA is TGTGCCAGCAGCTTAGAGGGGTCAGGACTAGCCAAAAACATTCAGTACTTC. The chain has TRBV7-8 and TRBJ2-4, with D perhaps TRBD1 or TRBD2 (5 bases each). V gave up 1 base and J gave up 0 bases, with 13 bases separating them. There are 17 residues in the CDR3. CDR1 and CDR2 (germline): SGHVS, FQNEAQ.